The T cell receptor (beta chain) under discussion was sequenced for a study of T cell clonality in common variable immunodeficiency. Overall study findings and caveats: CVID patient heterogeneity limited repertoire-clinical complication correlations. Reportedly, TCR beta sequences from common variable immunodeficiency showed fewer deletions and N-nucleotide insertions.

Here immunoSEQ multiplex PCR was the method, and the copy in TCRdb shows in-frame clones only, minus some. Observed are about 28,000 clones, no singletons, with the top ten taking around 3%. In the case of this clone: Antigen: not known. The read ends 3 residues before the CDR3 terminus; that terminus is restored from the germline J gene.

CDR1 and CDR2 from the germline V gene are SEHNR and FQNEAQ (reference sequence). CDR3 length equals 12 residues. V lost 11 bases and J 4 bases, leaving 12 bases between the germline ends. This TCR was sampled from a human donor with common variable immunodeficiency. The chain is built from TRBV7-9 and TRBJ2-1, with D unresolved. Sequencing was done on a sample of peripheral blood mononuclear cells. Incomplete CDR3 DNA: TGTGCCGGTAATGAGGCATACAATGAG. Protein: CAGNEAYNE. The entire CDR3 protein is CAGNEAYNEQFF.